A selection of T cell receptor beta chains follows, all from one sample in a study of blood T cell repertoires in COVID-19. Sequencing was performed with immunoSEQ multiplex PCR; in TCRdb, only in-frame clones are kept and a portion is missing. The sample has around 200,000 clones; about 86% are singletons. Sequenced sample: PBMCs or T cells enriched from blood (not recorded which). These receptors all come from a woman aged 50 to 65 in a cohort exposed to, infected with or recovered from COVID-19 (not recorded which). Both conserved end residues are trimmed from each CDR3.

15	TRBV18	TRBJ2-3	ASSPLADRGLWDTQY
13	TRBV5-4	TRBJ1-6	ASSLDSVRNSPLH
12	TRBV7-3	TRBJ2-4	ASSPSGSGNIQY
12	TRBV19	TRBJ1-2	ATHLNRANYGYT
13	TRBV6-5	TRBJ2-5	ASSHSSGAQETQY
12	TRBV7-2	TRBJ2-3	ASSPDRDTDTQY
15	TRBV11-2	TRBJ2-2	ASSLEGTGGATGELF
13	TRBV5-4	TRBJ2-7	ASSWTSGGAYEQY
12	TRBV27	TRBJ2-3	ASRLTSGADTQY
11	TRBV7-6	TRBJ1-5	ASSQDWNQPQH
14	TRBV7-2	TRBJ2-7	ASSLIFPGLFYEQY
12	TRBV9	TRBJ1-3	ASSVGTAGNTIY
17	TRBV5-1	TRBJ2-7	ASSLIGLAGGPSVSEQY
18	TRBV7-4	TRBJ2-1	ASSLAYRGLALVFGDEQF
11	TRBV7-2	TRBJ1-5	ASSAEADQPQH
11	TRBV5-4	TRBJ1-1	ASSLTMNTEAF
14	TRBV2	TRBJ2-7	ASSEGRGGRTYEQY
11	TRBV4-1	TRBJ2-5	ASSQQGSETQY
12	TRBV3-1/TRBV3-2	TRBJ1-3	ASSHRGSGNTIY
12	TRBV10-3	TRBJ2-1	AISAQGQGNEQF
12	TRBV24-1	TRBJ1-2	ATSDGSGGFGYT
11	TRBV7-2	TRBJ1-2	ASSLGGNYGYT
13	TRBV7-2	TRBJ2-1	ASSKGLSSYNEQF
11	TRBV29-1	TRBJ1-3	SADTSSGNTIY
12	TRBV6-2/TRBV6-3	TRBJ2-5	ASIPGGLQETQY
12	TRBV29-1	TRBJ1-2	SVEGDRVYYGYT
10	TRBV27	TRBJ2-7	ASREQGSEQY
11	TRBV5-1	TRBJ2-7	ASSPGQSYEQY
12	TRBV7-9	TRBJ2-7	ASSLRDRGYEQY
13	TRBV18	TRBJ2-4	ASSDRQGPEDIQY
11	TRBV3-1/TRBV3-2	TRBJ2-1	ASSQNRNNEQF
11	TRBV6-6	TRBJ1-2	ASITGGLDGYT
15	TRBV30	TRBJ1-2	AWNERTGYAWDAGYT
13	TRBV28	TRBJ1-6	ASSFTLRGRSSLH
11	TRBV5-4	TRBJ2-5	ASSLPGKETQY
12	TRBV4-1	TRBJ2-4	ASSQDRSTGIQY
13	TRBV7-2	TRBJ1-2	ASSLVTGGGLGYT
14	TRBV19	TRBJ1-4	ASSIKKRFAGEKLF
13	TRBV9	TRBJ2-3	ASSVETSWTDTQY
12	TRBV15	TRBJ1-1	ATSRLGGNTEAF
13	TRBV9	TRBJ2-2	ASSRTSWNTGELF
10	TRBV6-5	TRBJ1-2	ASSSQGTGYT
12	TRBV30	TRBJ2-7	AWSVDRGPYEQY
12	TRBV10-2	TRBJ1-1	ASSEQGGDTEAF
11	TRBV10-1	TRBJ1-1	ASRGEMNTEAF
12	TRBV2	TRBJ1-4	ASSVDRGSEKLF